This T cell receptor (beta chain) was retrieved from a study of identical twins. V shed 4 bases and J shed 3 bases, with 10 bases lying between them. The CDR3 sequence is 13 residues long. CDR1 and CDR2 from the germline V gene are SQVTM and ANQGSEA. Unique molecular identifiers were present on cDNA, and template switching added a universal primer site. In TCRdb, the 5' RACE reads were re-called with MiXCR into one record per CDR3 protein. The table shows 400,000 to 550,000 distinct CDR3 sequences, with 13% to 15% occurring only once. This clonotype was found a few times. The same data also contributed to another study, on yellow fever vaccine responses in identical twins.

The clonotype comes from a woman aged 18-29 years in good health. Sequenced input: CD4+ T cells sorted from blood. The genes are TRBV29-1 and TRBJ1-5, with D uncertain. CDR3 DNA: TGCAGCGTTGTTCAGGCGATCAATCAGCCCCAGCATTTT. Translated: CSVVQAINQPQHF.